These 20 T cell receptor beta chains were all obtained from the same sample, sequenced in a study of Graves' ophthalmopathy and Graves' hyperthyroidism. Amplification targeted the TCR beta CDR3 regions, with RNA transcripts as the source material. In the first round, RT-PCR was carried out with HTBI primers, and a multiplex PCR formed the second round. In TCRdb, the multiplex PCR reads were re-called with MiXCR into one record per CDR3 protein. Here the sample spans fewer than 600,000 distinct CDR3 sequences, approximately 15% being singletons. Specimen: blood. The source is a woman aged 25 to 39 with Graves' ophthalmopathy.

This clonotype has ten or more counts. This chain uses TRBV27 with TRBJ1-2, with D perhaps TRBD1 (5 bases). The V gene lost 7 bases and the J gene lost 0 bases, with 12 bases spanning the gap. Germline CDR1 reads MNHEY; CDR2 reads SMNVEV (reference sequence). The CDR3 extends over 14 amino acids. The CDR3 nucleotides are TGTGCCAGCAAGCCGGGGCCCTCTAACTATGGCTACACCTTC. Amino acids: CASKPGPSNYGYTF.

Many counts were recorded for this clonotype. V gene TRBV6-1 combines with J gene TRBJ2-2; 8 nucleotides line up with TRBD1. With V trimmed by 6 bases and J by 4 bases, 10 bases remained unmatched. Germline V gives CDR1 MNHNS, CDR2 SASEGT. The CDR3 extends over 16 amino acids. The CDR3 DNA reads TGTGCCAGCAGAGTAGACAGGGGATTGGGCACCGGGGAGCTGTTTTTT. Translation gives CASRVDRGLGTGELFF.

This clonotype has at least ten counts. The gene calls are TRBV28 and TRBJ2-7; 10 bases align to TRBD1. The CDR3 spans 15 residues. Germline assignment: CDR1 MDHEN and CDR2 SYDVKM. After removal of 2 bases from V and 1 base from J, the junction contained 2 bases not matched to a gene. The CDR3 nucleotides read TGTGCCAGCAGTTTAAGGGACAGGGGATCCTACGAGCAGTACTTC. It is translated as CASSLRDRGSYEQYF.

This sequence joins TRBV12-3 or TRBV12-4 and TRBJ2-6; the D gene is possibly TRBD1 (6 bases). V shed 2 bases and J shed 4 bases, with 15 bases lying between them. The length of the CDR3 is 17 residues. The CDR3 loop is CASSLFQGLAGANVLTF. The CDR3 DNA reads TGTGCCAGCAGTTTATTTCAGGGGCTGGCAGGGGCCAACGTCCTGACTTTC.

This clonotype came up many times. This chain connects TRBV19 to TRBJ2-7, with 10 bases matching TRBD1. CDR1 is LNHDA and CDR2 is SQIVND in the germline V gene (reference sequence). The junction had 6 bases not matched to a gene; V was cut back by 4 bases and J by 0 bases. The CDR3 has 16 amino acids. In DNA form, the CDR3 reads TGTGCCAGTAGTACCCCCGGGACAGGGGCCTCCTACGAGCAGTACTTC. Encoded protein: CASSTPGTGASYEQYF.

This clonotype was recorded at least ten times. The chain recombines TRBV2 with TRBJ2-7; possibly TRBD1 or TRBD2 for D (5 bases each). The V gene lost 6 bases and the J gene lost 4 bases, with 16 bases spanning the gap. This CDR3 has 14 amino acids. CDR1 SNHLY and CDR2 FYNNEI come from the germline V gene. CDR3 sequence reads: CASSIGTQFYEQYF. CDR3 DNA sequence: TGTGCCAGCAGCATTGGGACCCAATTTTACGAGCAGTACTTC.

In its sample, this clonotype was seen many times. This chain links TRBV18 with TRBJ1-1; the D is unclear. Germline V lookup: CDR1 KGHSH, CDR2 LQKENI. With 7 bases removed from V and 1 base from J, the gap between germline ends came to 4 bases. The CDR3 has 11 residues. DNA of the CDR3: TGTGCCAGCTACGAGAACACTGAAGCTTTCTTT. It yields the protein CASYENTEAFF. The whole variable domain, filled in from reference TRBV18 and TRBJ1-1, reads NAGVMQNPRHLVRRRGQEARLRCSPMKGHSHVYWYRQLPEEGLKFMVYLQKENIIDESGMPKERFSAEFPKEGPSILRIQQVVRGDSAAYFCASYENTEAFFGQGTRLTVV.

This clonotype was seen at least ten times. The chain combines TRBV7-3 with TRBJ1-1; a possible D gene is TRBD1 (6 bases). This CDR3 is 13 amino acids long. Germline loops: CDR1 SGHTA, CDR2 FQGTGA. Trimming stripped 6 bases from V and 4 bases from J, with 12 bases between. The CDR3 spells CASRRTGRTEAFF. The CDR3 bases are TGTGCCAGCAGGCGTACAGGGCGCACTGAAGCTTTCTTT. The full variable domain, completed using reference TRBV7-3 and TRBJ1-1, is GAGVSQTPSNKVTEKGKYVELRCDPISGHTALYWYRQSLGQGPEFLIYFQGTGAADDSGLPNDRFFAVRPEGSVSTLKIQRTERGDSAVYLCASRRTGRTEAFFGQGTRLTVV.

This clonotype has a count of ten or more. V is TRBV10-3 and J is TRBJ2-7; 11 bases align to TRBD2. Germline V gives CDR1 ENHRY, CDR2 SYGVKD. This CDR3 has 15 amino acids. Unmatched junction bases numbered 12, after V lost 8 bases and J lost 6 bases. This CDR3 reads CAIGGASGGSVEQYF. The CDR3 region has the DNA TGTGCCATCGGTGGGGCTAGCGGGGGGTCTGTCGAGCAGTACTTC.

There are many counts of this clonotype. The J gene is TRBJ1-5, the V gene TRBV19; no firm D call. V lost 4 bases, J lost 0 bases, and 10 bases lay in between. Germline CDR1 reads LNHDA; CDR2 reads SQIVND (reference sequence). The CDR3 has 15 residues. CDR3 in amino acids: CASSTRRNSNQPQHF. As DNA, the CDR3 is TGTGCCAGTAGTACCCGACGGAATAGCAATCAGCCCCAGCATTTT.

Many counts were recorded for this clonotype. The chain uses TRBV11-2 and TRBJ1-1; maybe TRBD1 (5 bases). CDR3 length equals 17 residues. V was shortened by 1 base and J by 1 base, with 16 bases between the two germline ends. Per germline, CDR1 SGHAT and CDR2 FQNNGV. The CDR3 reads CASSLVPGRTSNTEAFF. The CDR3 nucleotides are TGTGCCAGCAGCTTAGTTCCGGGACGGACTTCGAACACTGAAGCTTTCTTT.

In its sample, this clonotype was seen many times. The V gene is TRBV2, the J gene TRBJ2-5; the D is unclear. The CDR3 covers 11 residues. Germline CDR1 is SNHLY and CDR2 is FYNNEI. The germline V and J ends were trimmed by 7 bases and 7 bases, with 10 bases remaining between them. CDR3 region: CASNVEPTQYF. The CDR3 DNA is TGTGCCAGCAACGTCGAACCGACCCAGTACTTC. Supplemented by reference TRBV2 and TRBJ2-5, the full variable domain reads EPEVTQTPSHQVTQMGQEVILRCVPISNHLYFYWYRQILGQKVEFLVSFYNNEISEKSEIFDDQFSVERPDGSNFTLKIRSTKLEDSAMYFCASNVEPTQYFGPGTRLLVL.

Ten or more counts support this clonotype. J is TRBJ1-5 and V is TRBV6-1, with 9 positions matching TRBD1. CDR1 and CDR2 from the germline V gene are MNHNS and SASEGT. This CDR3 is 14 amino acids long. V lost 6 bases to trimming and J lost 3 bases; unmatched junction nucleotides: 3. The chain's CDR3 is CASRGTGYNQPQHF. CDR3 sequence (DNA): TGTGCCAGCAGAGGGACAGGGTACAATCAGCCCCAGCATTTT.

This clonotype was detected many times. J is TRBJ2-7 and V is TRBV20-1; weak D call: TRBD2 (5 bases). V lost 0 bases and J 0 bases, leaving 12 bases between the germline ends. Germline values: CDR1 DFQATT, CDR2 SNEGSKA (reference sequence). The CDR3 sequence is 15 residues long. This CDR3 is CSARDAGSPSYEQYF. CDR3 bases: TGCAGTGCTAGAGATGCGGGCTCCCCCTCCTACGAGCAGTACTTC.

Note on this clonotype: At one of its ends the junction is not consistent with the germline gene, which may arise from a read error. This rearrangement joins TRBV28 to TRBJ2-7, with D possibly being TRBD1 (6 bases). The CDR3 is made up of 11 amino acids. Germline lookup yields CDR1 MDHEN and CDR2 SYDVKM. CDR3: CASRQGHEQCF. CDR3 DNA: TGTGCCAGCCGGCAGGGACACGAGCAGTGCTTC.

This clonotype was detected many times. The CDR3, as DNA: TGTGCCAGCAGTTACGGGGGAGGCTACACCTTC. It is translated as CASSYGGGYTF. The rearrangement uses TRBV27 and TRBJ1-2; a weak D match, TRBD1 (5 bases). CDR1 and CDR2 (germline): MNHEY, SMNVEV (reference sequence). This CDR3 spans 11 amino acids. V gave up 4 bases and J gave up 8 bases, with 8 bases separating them.

This clonotype was seen a few times. The chain employs TRBV7-2 and TRBJ2-2, with a tentative D call TRBD1 (6 bases). V was trimmed by 1 base and J by 5 bases, leaving 11 bases between them. Germline-derived CDR1 and CDR2 are SGHTA and FQGNSA. CDR3 size: 15 residues. The CDR3 region is CASSLVRGHTGELFF. The CDR3 DNA reads as TGTGCCAGCAGCTTAGTCAGGGGCCATACCGGGGAGCTGTTTTTT.

V usage is TRBV15 and J usage is TRBJ2-7; a weak D match, TRBD1 (5 bases). CDR3 size: 17 residues. With 0 bases removed from V and 3 bases from J, the gap between germline ends came to 18 bases. The germline V gene has CDR1 LNHNV and CDR2 YYDKDF (reference sequence). The CDR3 nucleotides are TGTGCCACCAGCAGAGAAGGTAGACAGTCTGGAGACTACGAGCAGTACTTC. Amino acids: CATSREGRQSGDYEQYF.

This clonotype was seen only a few times. The rearrangement links TRBV18 to TRBJ1-1; D remains unclear. Germline CDR1 is KGHSH and CDR2 is LQKENI. CDR3 length: 13 residues. Between the trimmed V and J ends, which lost 5 bases and 0 bases, there was a span of 7 bases. CDR3 region: CASSTNLNTEAFF. For the CDR3, the DNA is TGTGCCAGCTCAACAAACTTGAACACTGAAGCTTTCTTT.

In its sample, this clonotype was seen many times. The chain couples TRBV6-2 or TRBV6-3 to TRBJ2-2; 10 bases match TRBD2. The junction had 12 bases not matched to a gene; V was cut back by 6 bases and J by 2 bases. Germline CDR1 and CDR2: MNHEY and SVGEGT. This CDR3 spans 18 amino acids. CDR3: CASSASGRGSANTGELFF. The CDR3 DNA sequence: TGTGCCAGCAGCGCTAGCGGGAGAGGTTCAGCTAACACCGGGGAGCTGTTTTTT.